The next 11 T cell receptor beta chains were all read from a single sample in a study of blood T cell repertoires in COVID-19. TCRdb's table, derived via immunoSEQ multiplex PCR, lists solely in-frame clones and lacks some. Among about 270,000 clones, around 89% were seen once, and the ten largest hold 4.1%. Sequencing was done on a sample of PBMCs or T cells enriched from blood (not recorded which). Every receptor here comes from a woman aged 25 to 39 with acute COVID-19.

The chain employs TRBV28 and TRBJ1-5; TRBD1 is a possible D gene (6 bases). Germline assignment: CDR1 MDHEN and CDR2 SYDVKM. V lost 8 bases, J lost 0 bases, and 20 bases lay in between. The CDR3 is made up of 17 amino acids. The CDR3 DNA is TGTGCCAGCTTTCGGGACACTAGAAAGAATAGCAATCAGCCCCAGCATTTT. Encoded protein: CASFRDTRKNSNQPQHF.

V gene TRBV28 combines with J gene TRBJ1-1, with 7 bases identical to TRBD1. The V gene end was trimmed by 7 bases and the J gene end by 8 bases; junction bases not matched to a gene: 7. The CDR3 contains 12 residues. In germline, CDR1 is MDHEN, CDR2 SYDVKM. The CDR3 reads CASTYPGQEAFF. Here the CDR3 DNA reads TGTGCCAGCACCTATCCGGGACAGGAAGCTTTCTTT.

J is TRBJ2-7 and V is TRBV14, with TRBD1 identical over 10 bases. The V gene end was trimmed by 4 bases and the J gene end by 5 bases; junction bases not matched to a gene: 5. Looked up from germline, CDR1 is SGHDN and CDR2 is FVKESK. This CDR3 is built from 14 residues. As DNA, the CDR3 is TGTGCCAGCAGCCGGACAGGGGGAATGAACGAGCAGTACTTC. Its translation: CASSRTGGMNEQYF.

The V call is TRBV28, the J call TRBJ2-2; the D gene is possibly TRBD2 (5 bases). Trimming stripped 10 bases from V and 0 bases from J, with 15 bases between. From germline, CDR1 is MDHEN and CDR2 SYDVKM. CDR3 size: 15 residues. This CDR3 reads CAIPGEGSNTGELFF. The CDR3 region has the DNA TGTGCCATCCCCGGAGAGGGATCGAACACCGGGGAGCTGTTTTTT.

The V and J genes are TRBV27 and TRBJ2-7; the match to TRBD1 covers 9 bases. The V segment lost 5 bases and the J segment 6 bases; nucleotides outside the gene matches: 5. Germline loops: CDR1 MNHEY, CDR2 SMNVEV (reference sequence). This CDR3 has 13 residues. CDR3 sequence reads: CASSGTGPLEQYF. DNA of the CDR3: TGTGCCAGCAGTGGGACAGGGCCCCTCGAGCAGTACTTC.

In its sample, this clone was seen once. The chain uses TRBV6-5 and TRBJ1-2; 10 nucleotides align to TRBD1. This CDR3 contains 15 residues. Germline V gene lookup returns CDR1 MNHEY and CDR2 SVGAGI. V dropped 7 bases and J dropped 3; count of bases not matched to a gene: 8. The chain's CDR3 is CASTRDGTGDYGYTF. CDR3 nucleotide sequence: TGTGCCAGCACCCGAGACGGGACAGGGGACTATGGCTACACCTTC.

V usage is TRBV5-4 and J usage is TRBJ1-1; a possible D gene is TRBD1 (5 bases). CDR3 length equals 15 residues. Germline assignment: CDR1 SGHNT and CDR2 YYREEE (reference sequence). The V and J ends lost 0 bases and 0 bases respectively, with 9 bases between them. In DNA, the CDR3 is TGTGCCAGCAGCTTGGCGGGGGGTTTGAACACTGAAGCTTTCTTT. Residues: CASSLAGGLNTEAFF.

CDR3 residues: CASSLVQGGTGELFF. The CDR3 DNA reads TGTGCCAGCAGCTTGGTCCAGGGGGGTACCGGGGAGCTGTTTTTT. The V and J genes are TRBV5-4 and TRBJ2-2, with a weak D call TRBD1 (7 bases). With 0 bases removed from V and 5 bases from J, the gap between germline ends came to 11 bases. The CDR3 contains 15 residues. Germline CDR1 SGHNT, CDR2 YYREEE (reference sequence). The variable domain in full, with the rest retrieved from reference TRBV5-4 and TRBJ2-2, is ETGVTQSPTHLIKTRGQQVTLRCSSQSGHNTVSWYQQALGQGPQFIFQYYREEENGRGNFPPRFSGLQFPNYSSELNVNALELDDSALYLCASSLVQGGTGELFFGEGSRLTVL.

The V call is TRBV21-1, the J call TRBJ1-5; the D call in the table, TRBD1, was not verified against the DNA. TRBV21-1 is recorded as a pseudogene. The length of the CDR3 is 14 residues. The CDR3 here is CASSPTGGNQPQHF. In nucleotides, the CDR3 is TGTGCCAGCAGTCCGACAGGGGGCAATCAGCCCCAGCATTTT.

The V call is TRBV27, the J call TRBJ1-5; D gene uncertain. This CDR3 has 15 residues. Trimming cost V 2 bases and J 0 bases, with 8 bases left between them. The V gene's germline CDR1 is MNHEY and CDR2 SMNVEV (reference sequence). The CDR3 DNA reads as TGTGCCAGCAGTTTAGCCTTCAGTAGCAATCAGCCCCAGCATTTT. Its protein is CASSLAFSSNQPQHF.

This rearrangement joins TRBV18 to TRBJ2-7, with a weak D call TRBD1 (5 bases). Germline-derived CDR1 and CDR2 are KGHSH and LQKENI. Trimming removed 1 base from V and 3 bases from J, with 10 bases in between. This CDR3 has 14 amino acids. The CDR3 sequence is CASSPQGQVYEQYF. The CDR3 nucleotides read TGTGCCAGCTCACCACAGGGGCAGGTCTACGAGCAGTACTTC.